A selection of T cell receptor beta chains follows, all from one sample in a study of T cells expressing NK-cell markers. TCRdb reprocessed the 5' RACE reads and stores each CDR3 protein as one record, lacking DNA. Reported are about 260,000 distinct CDR3 sequences; the ten largest clones contain about 4.2%. Sequences were obtained from blood T cells: a sorted CD56 or NKG2C T cell subset, CD4+ or CD8+ T cells, or bulk PBMC T cells (not recorded which). The receptors were sampled from a woman aged 18-70 years in good health. CDR3s include the opening cysteine and the closing phenylalanine or tryptophan.

TRBV7-2,TRBJ2-5,CASSSQRQETQYF
TRBV20-1,TRBJ2-7,CSARDATGTRYEQYF
TRBV5-1,TRBJ2-3,CASSLGAGVTDTRYF
TRBV7-2,TRBJ2-3,CASSLAWSGDTQYF
TRBV7-8,TRBJ2-1,CASSKKSGVSHNEQFF
TRBV29-1,TRBJ1-3,CSVGGNSGNTIYF
TRBV13,TRBJ2-3,CASSLGRGLTDTQYF
TRBV5-1,TRBJ1-3,CASSSRGLFSGNTIYF
TRBV3-1,TRBJ1-6,CASSQAGDRSPLHF
TRBV11-2,TRBJ1-1,CASSLPLQGKLPNTEAFF
TRBV28,TRBJ2-7,CASSFPLGSSYEQYF
TRBV7-6,TRBJ2-3,CASSPGPPDTQYF
TRBV20-1,TRBJ1-2,CSAARDGGYTF
TRBV7-8,TRBJ2-7,CASSPRGVTEPYEQYF
TRBV18,TRBJ2-1,CASSPTGLPSYNEQFF
TRBV9,TRBJ2-5,CASSSRTSGATQYF
TRBV28,TRBJ2-7,CASTASGSPGEQYF
TRBV10-3,TRBJ2-3,CAISADLADTQYF
TRBV11-2,TRBJ2-3,CASSQTSGGPPSTDTQYF
TRBV11-2,TRBJ2-1,CASSGQVEQFF
TRBV20-1,TRBJ2-5,CSARRSQGASIQETQYF
TRBV12-3/TRBV12-4,TRBJ2-3,CASTHSRGGSADTQYF
TRBV9,TRBJ1-1,CASSVRGGNTEAFF
TRBV6-5,TRBJ1-2,CASSYGGTGYTF
TRBV20-1,TRBJ1-5,CSARDPGGRSNQPQHF
TRBV7-2,TRBJ2-5,CASTVSYETQYF
TRBV11-2,TRBJ2-1,CASSSPRMGGQFF
TRBV20-1,TRBJ2-3,CSAPPGGTGTDTQYF
TRBV5-1,TRBJ1-4,CASTIATNEKLFF
TRBV14,TRBJ2-1,CASSQGVFLFGDEQFF
TRBV6-1,TRBJ2-3,CASTIGQATDTQYF
TRBV5-4,TRBJ2-1,CASSSRTPSSYNEQFF
TRBV5-1,TRBJ2-5,CASSLPKLAQQETQYF
TRBV12-3/TRBV12-4,TRBJ1-3,CASIQRGGGNTIYF
TRBV6-1,TRBJ2-5,CASSTPGNQESQYF
TRBV2,TRBJ1-4,CASSVVGSNEKLFF
TRBV20-1,TRBJ2-3,CSARDGSGSDTDTQYF
TRBV6-2/TRBV6-3,TRBJ2-1,CASSYSRTGLTSSYNEQFF
TRBV18,TRBJ1-1,CASSPRQGEAFF
TRBV5-1,TRBJ2-5,CASSSQGWQETQYF
TRBV6-2/TRBV6-3,TRBJ1-5,CASGQGGQPQHF
TRBV20-1,TRBJ2-1,CSAPRSSGSSYNEQFF
TRBV20-1,TRBJ1-3,CSATNPGAGNTIYF
TRBV20-1,TRBJ1-4,CSASGEAGEKLFF
TRBV10-1,TRBJ2-1,CASSESIGFREIF